A single sample is the source of the 10 T cell receptor beta chains below, sequenced in a study of OX40 agonist ivuxolimab in advanced cancers. The data were produced by immunoSEQ multiplex PCR, yet TCRdb's version contains in-frame clones alone and is incomplete. Of 72,000 or so clones in the sample, almost 90% were seen once. The sample was CD4+ or CD8+ T cells sorted from blood, taken in a trial of the OX40 agonist ivuxolimab. The receptors shown here come from an adult with an advanced solid tumor such as melanoma, head and neck, liver or kidney cancer.

This clone was seen only once. J is TRBJ2-6 and V is TRBV11-2, with D possibly TRBD2 on 5 matching bases. The CDR3 totals 19 residues. V lost 3 bases, J lost 0 bases, and 18 bases lay in between. Germline-derived CDR1 and CDR2 are SGHAT and FQNNGV. The CDR3 sequence is CASSFRGLASGSGANVLTF. The CDR3 nucleotides read TGTGCCAGCAGCTTTAGAGGGTTGGCTAGTGGCTCTGGGGCCAACGTCCTGACTTTC. The whole variable domain, remainder taken from reference TRBV11-2 and TRBJ2-6, is EAGVAQSPRYKIIEKRQSVAFWCNPISGHATLYWYQQILGQGPKLLIQFQNNGVVDDSQLPKDRFSAERLKGVDSTLKIQPAKLEDSAVYLCASSFRGLASGSGANVLTFGAGSRLTVL.

This sequence joins TRBV28 and TRBJ1-2, with D possibly TRBD1 on 6 matching bases. Germline CDR1 MDHEN, CDR2 SYDVKM. The CDR3 has 15 residues. V was clipped by 4 bases and J by 5 bases, with 17 bases between them. The chain's CDR3 is CASSSSPQGEYGYTF. The CDR3 bases are TGTGCCAGCAGTTCTAGCCCACAGGGCGAATATGGCTACACCTTC.

The chain has TRBV28 and TRBJ1-6; 8 bases are a match to TRBD1. V lost 6 bases and J lost 3; bases outside the gene matches: 16. The CDR3 contains 19 residues. Looked up from germline, CDR1 is MDHEN and CDR2 is SYDVKM. CDR3 bases: TGTGCCAGCAGCCCCCGTTTATGGGGGACAGGCTACTATAATTCACCCCTCCACTTT. Protein: CASSPRLWGTGYYNSPLHF.

The CDR3 DNA sequence: TGTGCCAGCAGGGCAAATCTAGCCAAAAACATTCAGTACTTC. It translates to CASRANLAKNIQYF. The V gene is TRBV6-5, the J gene TRBJ2-4; no reliable D call. V was shortened by 6 bases and J by 0 bases, with 9 bases between the two germline ends. CDR3 length equals 14 residues. Germline V lookup: CDR1 MNHEY, CDR2 SVGAGI.

The V and J genes are TRBV18 and TRBJ1-2; 8 bases are shared with TRBD1. The CDR3 has 15 amino acids. From germline, CDR1 is KGHSH and CDR2 LQKENI. J was trimmed by 3 bases and V by 3 bases; bases with no gene match: 6. CDR3 nucleotide sequence: TGTGCCAGCTCACCCAGGACAGGGTTGGACTATGGCTACACCTTC. Protein: CASSPRTGLDYGYTF.

The chain joins TRBV5-1 to TRBJ1-4, with TRBD1 as a possible D gene (5 bases). Trimming took 0 bases from V and 9 from J, leaving 15 bases between them. This CDR3 spans 15 amino acids. CDR1 is SGHRS and CDR2 is YFSETQ in the germline V gene. The CDR3 DNA is TGCGCCAGCAGCTTGGTTGGGGGGTTTGAGCAAAAACTGTTTTTT. This encodes CASSLVGGFEQKLFF.

This chain connects TRBV28 to TRBJ2-1; 7 bases map to TRBD1. This CDR3 spans 15 amino acids. CDR1 is MDHEN, CDR2 SYDVKM, per germline. Trimming cost V 6 bases and J 4 bases; bases outside gene matches: 9. The CDR3 spells CASSPSTGRYNEQFF. Here the CDR3 DNA reads TGTGCCAGCAGCCCCTCGACAGGGCGGTACAATGAGCAGTTCTTC. Filled out from reference TRBV28 and TRBJ2-1, the complete variable domain reads DVKVTQSSRYLVKRTGEKVFLECVQDMDHENMFWYRQDPGLGLRLIYFSYDVKMKEKGDIPEGYSVSREKKERFSLILESASTNQTSMYLCASSPSTGRYNEQFFGPGTRLTVL.

This chain uses TRBV27 with TRBJ2-2; 12 nucleotides line up with TRBD2. CDR1 is MNHEY and CDR2 is SMNVEV in the germline V gene (reference sequence). With 8 bases clipped from V and 3 bases from J, the junction kept 10 bases outside the gene matches. The CDR3 sequence is 17 residues long. CDR3 nucleotides: TGTGCCAGCTACGGACTAGCGGGGCGGGATCACACCGGGGAGCTGTTTTTT. Translation gives CASYGLAGRDHTGELFF.

The count of this clone is one. V gene TRBV28 combines with J gene TRBJ2-7; 11 nucleotides line up with TRBD2. Germline CDR1 and CDR2: MDHEN and SYDVKM. V lost 7 bases and J lost 1; bases outside the gene matches: 6. This CDR3 is 15 amino acids long. The CDR3 DNA reads as TGTGCCAGCATTAGGGGACTAGCGGAGTCCTACGAGCAGTACTTC. Amino acid sequence: CASIRGLAESYEQYF.

The gene calls are TRBV5-1 and TRBJ2-2; TRBD1 matches at 8 bases. The CDR3 length is 15 residues. V lost 5 bases, J lost 6 bases, and 9 bases stayed unmatched. Germline V CDR1 and CDR2: SGHRS, YFSETQ. The CDR3 nucleotides are TGCGCCAGCAGTCCACGGACAGGGAATCCCGGGGAGCTGTTTTTT. This gives the protein CASSPRTGNPGELFF.